This T cell receptor beta chain was identified in a study of blood T cells in healthy people across ages. The wider study: Every two T cells gave about one barcoded beta molecule via template switching.

Alongside a J-beta primer mix, a sample-barcoded 5' primer served in a second PCR lasting roughly 6 to 12 cycles. TCRdb redid the calling of the 5' RACE reads with MiXCR, one entry per CDR3 protein. The repertoire consists of about 1.6 million distinct CDR3 sequences, with about 35% occurring once and the leading ten covering around 11%. Of note for this clonotype: Antigen unknown.

The study, taken as a whole, reports: Unsorted PBMC input precluded a conclusive naive versus antigen-experienced comparison. Roughly linear declines in TCR beta diversity per million T cells occurred with age.

Germline V CDR1 and CDR2: DFQATT, SNEGSKA (reference sequence). This CDR3 is 14 amino acids long. V shed 3 bases, J shed 1 base, and the junction held 4 bases outside the gene matches. The sequenced sample was blood. The V and J genes are TRBV20-1 and TRBJ1-1, with 8 bases lining up with TRBD1. The sequence was obtained from a woman aged 30 to 39 in good health. CDR3 coding DNA: TGCAGTGCTAGCAGGGGGCGGGCGAACACTGAAGCTTTCTTT. Translating it yields CSASRGRANTEAFF.